This T cell receptor (beta chain) was found in a study of CD4+ T cells in melanoma. The study's findings and limits: A reported correlation linked neoantigen-specific CD4+ T cells to CD8+, macrophage and B cell function. Neoantigen-specific CD4+ T cells in melanoma reportedly had diverse differentiation states.

The CDR3 runs 14 residues. The germline gives CDR1 KGHSH, CDR2 LQKENI. V gave up 3 bases and J gave up 5 bases, with 13 bases separating them. Sequenced by immunoSEQ multiplex PCR; TCRdb stores in-frame clones only, minus some. The table shows around 100,000 clones, with around 92% occurring only once. In the case of this clone: Its antigen remains unknown.

The genes are TRBV18 and TRBJ2-5, with D perhaps matching TRBD2 (5 bases). Sequenced input: peripheral blood. This TCR came from a human donor with melanoma. CDR3 nucleotides: TGTGCCAGCTCACCCGCCACCTCGGGGGAGACCCAGTACTTC. This encodes CASSPATSGETQYF.